These 2 T cell receptor beta chains share one sample of origin, sequenced in a study of PD-1 blockade in classical Hodgkin lymphoma. Here immunoSEQ multiplex PCR was the method, and the copy in TCRdb shows in-frame clones only, minus some. The data contain some 93,000 clones, 85% to 90% of them singletons. Every one of the patients relapsed after autologous stem cell transplantation (brentuximab vedotin exposure was variable). The sequences come from peripheral blood mononuclear cells (PBMCs), collected before the second cycle of nivolumab. All receptors come from a human donor with classical Hodgkin lymphoma.

The V gene is TRBV28, the J gene TRBJ1-1, with D possibly matching TRBD1 (6 bases). The CDR3 length is 14 residues. Trimming took off 4 bases at V and 7 bases at J, with 16 bases between the two ends. Germline loops: CDR1 MDHEN, CDR2 SYDVKM. The CDR3 DNA sequence: TGTGCCAGCAGTTCCTCTGACAGGTTCTTTGAAGCTTTCTTT. Encoded protein: CASSSSDRFFEAFF.

The V and J genes are TRBV28 and TRBJ1-2; D perhaps matches TRBD1 (6 bases). Germline-derived CDR1 and CDR2 are MDHEN and SYDVKM. V dropped 7 bases and J dropped 6 bases, with 12 bases sitting between them. This CDR3 has 12 residues. This chain's CDR3 is CASTLTGHGYTF. In nucleotides, the CDR3 is TGTGCCAGCACCTTAACAGGGCATGGCTACACCTTC.